These 31 T cell receptor beta chains were all obtained from the same sample, sequenced in a study of blood T cell repertoires in COVID-19. Assay: immunoSEQ multiplex PCR; the TCRdb copy retains only in-frame clones and omits some. The data hold more than 45,000 clones, with roughly 87% observed a single time. The sample comprised peripheral blood. The origin of the receptors is a human donor with active COVID-19. The donor label of this sample is uncertain.

This clone has a single count. V gene TRBV19 combines with J gene TRBJ2-7; tentatively, D is TRBD2 (6 bases). The germline CDR1 and CDR2 sequences are LNHDA and SQIVND (reference sequence). The CDR3 totals 13 residues. V gave up 3 bases and J gave up 6 bases, with 12 bases separating them. CDR3 sequence: CASSIGGAIEQYF. The CDR3 DNA reads TGTGCCAGTAGTATCGGGGGAGCGATCGAGCAGTACTTC.

The CDR3: CASSLTPGLGYNEQFF. The CDR3 DNA reads as TGTGCCAGCAGCTTAACACCTGGGCTGGGCTACAATGAGCAGTTCTTC. The V gene is TRBV7-3, the J gene TRBJ2-1; D gene unclear. Trimming stripped 0 bases from V and 3 bases from J, with 12 bases between. Germline values: CDR1 SGHTA, CDR2 FQGTGA. This CDR3 spans 16 amino acids. The full variable domain, with the rest looked up from reference TRBV7-3 and TRBJ2-1, is GAGVSQTPSNKVTEKGKYVELRCDPISGHTALYWYRQSLGQGPEFLIYFQGTGAADDSGLPNDRFFAVRPEGSVSTLKIQRTERGDSAVYLCASSLTPGLGYNEQFFGPGTRLTVL.

The rearrangement joins TRBV4-1 to TRBJ1-1, with D perhaps matching TRBD1 (5 bases). CDR1 MGHRA and CDR2 YSYEKL come from the germline V gene. The CDR3 spans 18 residues. Trimming took 2 bases from V and 5 from J, leaving 24 bases between them. The CDR3 sequence is CASSQNEGLGGVGTEAFF. The CDR3 coding sequence is TGCGCCAGCAGCCAAAACGAGGGACTGGGAGGGGTTGGGACTGAAGCTTTCTTT.

The chain uses TRBV4-3 and TRBJ2-3; unclear D gene. Germline loops: CDR1 LGHNA, CDR2 YSLEER. The CDR3 sequence is 13 residues long. Trimming pared 2 bases from V and 2 bases from J, leaving 5 bases between. CDR3 protein: CASSQSFTDTQYF. DNA of the CDR3: TGCGCCAGCAGCCAAAGCTTCACAGATACGCAGTATTTT.

The V and J genes are TRBV9 and TRBJ1-3; D call uncertain. V was clipped by 0 bases and J by 0 bases, with 10 bases between them. Germline-derived CDR1 and CDR2 are SGDLS and YYNGEE. The CDR3 sequence is 16 residues long. The CDR3 region has the DNA TGTGCCAGCAGCGTAGCGGCGGGTCCCTCTGGAAACACCATATATTTT. It specifies CASSVAAGPSGNTIYF. Full variable domain (rest looked up from reference TRBV9 and TRBJ1-3): DSGVTQTPKHLITATGQRVTLRCSPRSGDLSVYWYQQSLDQGLQFLIQYYNGEERAKGNILERFSAQQFPDLHSELNLSSLELGDSALYFCASSVAAGPSGNTIYFGEGSWLTVV.

This chain uses TRBV7-9 with TRBJ2-2; 7 bases line up with TRBD1. This CDR3 spans 14 amino acids. The J segment lost 4 bases and the V segment lost 7 bases, leaving 6 bases of the junction unmatched. Germline V gives CDR1 SEHNR, CDR2 FQNEAQ (reference sequence). The CDR3 nucleotides read TGTGCCAGCATGGCGGCAGGGGGCACCGGGGAGCTGTTTTTT. Translation: CASMAAGGTGELFF.

This clone was counted only a few times. This rearrangement joins TRBV11-1 to TRBJ1-1; possibly TRBD1 for D (5 bases). The germline CDR1 and CDR2 sequences are SGHAT and FQDESV (reference sequence). There are 13 residues in the CDR3. Trimming pared 3 bases from V and 5 bases from J, leaving 10 bases between. This CDR3 is CASSFGGWTEAFF. CDR3 DNA: TGTGCCAGCAGCTTCGGGGGATGGACTGAAGCTTTCTTT.

The chain combines TRBV19 with TRBJ2-2; D perhaps matches TRBD1 (5 bases). Looked up from germline, CDR1 is LNHDA and CDR2 is SQIVND (reference sequence). CDR3 size: 14 residues. Trimming shortened V by 1 base and J by 4 bases, and 7 bases separated the two germline ends. Here the CDR3 reads CASSIAGFTGELFF. The CDR3 nucleotides are TGTGCCAGTAGTATAGCAGGGTTCACCGGGGAGCTGTTTTTT.

This clone was seen once. This sequence joins TRBV5-4 and TRBJ2-5, with 10 bases identical to TRBD2. Per germline, CDR1 SGHNT and CDR2 YYREEE (reference sequence). V shed 4 bases and J 5 bases; nucleotides not matched to a gene: 8. This CDR3 comprises 15 residues. The CDR3 DNA reads TGTGCCAGCAGCGCACGGACTAGCGGCAGGGAGACCCAGTACTTC. Translating gives CASSARTSGRETQYF.

V and J are TRBV2 and TRBJ2-2; perhaps TRBD2 as D (6 bases). The germline V and J ends were trimmed by 6 bases and 1 base, with 9 bases remaining between them. The germline V gene encodes CDR1 SNHLY and CDR2 FYNNEI. This CDR3 contains 14 residues. CDR3 sequence: CASRGLLNTGELFF. CDR3 nucleotide sequence: TGTGCCAGCAGGGGACTTTTGAACACCGGGGAGCTGTTTTTT.

This rearrangement joins TRBV12-3 or TRBV12-4 to TRBJ2-5; 8 positions match TRBD2. This CDR3 has 13 residues. Trimming removed 5 bases from V and 9 bases from J; junction bases left unmatched: 8. The chain's CDR3 is CASSPGGARAQYF. CDR3 coding DNA: TGTGCCAGCAGTCCCGGGGGGGCCAGGGCCCAGTACTTC.

This rearrangement joins TRBV3-1 (or the pseudogene TRBV3-2) to TRBJ1-2; TRBD1 matches 10 bases. CDR1 is LGHDT, CDR2 YNNKEL, per germline (reference sequence). V was pared by 5 bases and J by 8 bases, with 11 bases of the junction left unmatched. There are 15 residues in the CDR3. The CDR3 protein is CASSARQGAPGGYTF. The CDR3 nucleotides are TGTGCCAGCAGCGCCCGACAGGGGGCGCCGGGCGGCTACACCTTC.

The J gene is TRBJ2-7, the V gene TRBV13; D unresolved. This CDR3 spans 14 amino acids. The V and J ends lost 5 bases and 2 bases respectively, with 13 bases between them. From germline, CDR1 is PRHDT and CDR2 FYEKMQ (reference sequence). CDR3 protein: CASSTLGETYEQYF. CDR3 DNA sequence: TGTGCCAGCAGCACGTTAGGAGAGACCTACGAGCAGTACTTC.

The genes are TRBV19 and TRBJ1-1; 8 bases are shared with TRBD1. The V segment lost 4 bases and the J segment 1 base; nucleotides outside the gene matches: 5. This CDR3 spans 15 amino acids. Germline values: CDR1 LNHDA, CDR2 SQIVND (reference sequence). The chain's CDR3 is CASSTSTGGNTEAFF. In nucleotides, the CDR3 is TGTGCCAGTAGTACGTCCACAGGGGGGAACACTGAAGCTTTCTTT.

CDR3 residues: CASSQGAEQFF. In nucleotides, the CDR3 is TGTGCCAGCAGCCAAGGGGCTGAGCAGTTCTTC. The genes are TRBV4-2 and TRBJ2-1; D ambiguous. This CDR3 is 11 amino acids long. In germline, CDR1 is LGHNA, CDR2 YNFKEQ. V lost 1 base and J lost 9, with 4 bases in between.

In the case of this clone: Other DNA sequences in the sample encode the same CDR3. V usage is TRBV6-5 and J usage is TRBJ1-1, with unresolved D. The CDR3 is 13 amino acids. V lost 7 bases and J 0 bases, leaving 9 bases between the germline ends. Germline CDR1 reads MNHEY; CDR2 reads SVGAGI. CDR3 sequence: CASTRGMNTEAFF. The CDR3 nucleotides are TGTGCCAGCACCCGCGGGATGAACACTGAAGCTTTCTTT.

This sequence joins TRBV18 and TRBJ1-2; TRBD1 is a possible D gene (5 bases). Germline lookup yields CDR1 KGHSH and CDR2 LQKENI. This CDR3 is built from 19 residues. V was trimmed by 3 bases and J by 0 bases, leaving 23 bases between them. The CDR3 sequence: CASSPLRGTGEDPNYGYTF. The CDR3 nucleotides are TGTGCCAGCTCACCGCTGAGGGGAACGGGAGAAGATCCTAACTATGGCTACACCTTC.

The chain is built from TRBV10-3 and TRBJ2-2; 10 bases are a match to TRBD2. The CDR3 runs to 16 residues. The V gene end was trimmed by 3 bases and the J gene end by 7 bases; junction bases not matched to a gene: 8. CDR1 is ENHRY, CDR2 SYGVKD, per germline. CDR3: CAISELAGKVGGELFF. In DNA, the CDR3 is TGTGCCATCAGTGAACTAGCGGGGAAGGTGGGCGGGGAGCTGTTTTTT.

The V gene is TRBV5-1, the J gene TRBJ2-7; D is ambiguous. The CDR3 sequence is 14 residues long. Looked up from germline, CDR1 is SGHRS and CDR2 is YFSETQ. V was shortened by 0 bases and J by 4 bases, with 11 bases between the two germline ends. The CDR3 nucleotides are TGCGCCAGCAGCTTGGGGGCCCCCGCTTACGAGCAGTACTTC. This gives the protein CASSLGAPAYEQYF.

This clone was observed once. A read error may account for a junction end that differs from germline. This chain joins TRBV5-6 and TRBJ1-3, with D unclear. CDR1 is SGHDT, CDR2 YYEEEE, per germline. The length of the CDR3 is 17 residues. Here the CDR3 reads CASSLRAQPSSGNTIYF. As DNA, the CDR3 is TGTGCAAGCAGCTTGAGAGCGCAGCCTAGCTCTGGAAACACCATATATTTT. The variable domain in full, with the rest retrieved from reference TRBV5-6 and TRBJ1-3, is DAGVTQSPTHLIKTRGQQVTLRCSPKSGHDTVSWYQQALGQGPQFIFQYYEEEERQRGNFPDRFSGHQFPNYSSELNVNALLLGDSALYLCASSLRAQPSSGNTIYFGEGSWLTVV.

The chain combines TRBV9 with TRBJ2-3, with TRBD1 matching over 8 bases. V lost 3 bases to trimming and J lost 2 bases; unmatched junction nucleotides: 8. This CDR3 has 16 residues. Germline V CDR1 and CDR2: SGDLS, YYNGEE. The CDR3 region is CASSGTGSRYTDTQYF. The CDR3, as DNA: TGTGCCAGCAGCGGGACAGGGTCCCGATACACAGATACGCAGTATTTT. Variable domain in full (rest from reference TRBV9 and TRBJ2-3): DSGVTQTPKHLITATGQRVTLRCSPRSGDLSVYWYQQSLDQGLQFLIQYYNGEERAKGNILERFSAQQFPDLHSELNLSSLELGDSALYFCASSGTGSRYTDTQYFGPGTRLTVL.

The rearrangement joins TRBV7-6 to TRBJ1-2; 8 nucleotides match TRBD1. CDR1 and CDR2 (germline): SGHVS, FNYEAQ. The length of the CDR3 is 16 residues. The V segment lost 4 bases and the J segment 4 bases; nucleotides outside the gene matches: 11. In nucleotides, the CDR3 is TGTGCCAGCAGCTCCGAACAGGGGGGGGGTTTCTATGGCTACACCTTC. Translating it yields CASSSEQGGGFYGYTF. Filled out from reference TRBV7-6 and TRBJ1-2, the complete variable domain reads GAGVSQSPRYKVTKRGQDVALRCDPISGHVSLYWYRQALGQGPEFLTYFNYEAQQDKSGLPNDRFSAERPEGSISTLTIQRTEQRDSAMYRCASSSEQGGGFYGYTFGSGTRLTVV.

This chain uses TRBV10-1 with TRBJ1-1; TRBD1 matches at 8 bases. The CDR3 is 19 amino acids. With V trimmed by 2 bases and J by 3 bases, 17 bases remained unmatched. The germline gives CDR1 WNHNN, CDR2 SYGVQD (reference sequence). The CDR3 DNA sequence: TGCGCCAGCAGTGAGCCAGCTGGACAGGGAAGGTTTTTTGACACTGAAGCTTTCTTT. This sequence encodes CASSEPAGQGRFFDTEAFF.

J is TRBJ1-4 and V is TRBV7-6, with no clear D. The CDR3 is made up of 11 amino acids. Trimming removed 5 bases from V and 8 bases from J, with 6 bases in between. CDR1 is SGHVS and CDR2 is FNYEAQ in the germline V gene. CDR3 sequence: CASSLSEKLFF. In DNA form, the CDR3 reads TGTGCCAGCAGCCTATCCGAAAAACTGTTTTTT. Combining the CDR3 with reference TRBV7-6 and TRBJ1-4 gives the whole variable domain GAGVSQSPRYKVTKRGQDVALRCDPISGHVSLYWYRQALGQGPEFLTYFNYEAQQDKSGLPNDRFSAERPEGSISTLTIQRTEQRDSAMYRCASSLSEKLFFGSGTQLSVL.

Only one count was recorded for this clone. This chain joins TRBV18 and TRBJ2-7; D is undetermined. The CDR3 covers 13 residues. Between the trimmed V and J ends, which lost 0 bases and 5 bases, there was a span of 8 bases. Germline assignment: CDR1 KGHSH and CDR2 LQKENI. CDR3 amino acids: CASSPPTRNEQYF. The CDR3 DNA follows: TGTGCCAGCTCACCACCGACAAGGAACGAGCAGTACTTC. The complete variable domain, with remaining parts taken from reference TRBV18 and TRBJ2-7, reads NAGVMQNPRHLVRRRGQEARLRCSPMKGHSHVYWYRQLPEEGLKFMVYLQKENIIDESGMPKERFSAEFPKEGPSILRIQQVVRGDSAAYFCASSPPTRNEQYFGPGTRLTVT.

CDR3 nucleotide sequence: TGTGCCAGCAGCGCGACTCAGGGGTCGAGCAGCACAGATACGCAGTATTTT. As protein: CASSATQGSSSTDTQYF. This chain links TRBV9 with TRBJ2-3; a weak D match, TRBD1 (6 bases). CDR1 and CDR2 from the germline V gene are SGDLS and YYNGEE. There are 17 residues in the CDR3. With 3 bases removed from V and 0 bases from J, the gap between germline ends came to 17 bases.

The rearrangement uses TRBV19 and TRBJ1-6; 9 nucleotides align to TRBD1. This CDR3 has 15 residues. J gave up 10 bases and V 7 bases, and 11 bases lay outside the gene matches. The germline gives CDR1 LNHDA, CDR2 SQIVND (reference sequence). CDR3 nucleotides: TGTGCCAGTACCGAAAGACAGGGGGTATTCTCACCCCTCCACTTT. Protein sequence: CASTERQGVFSPLHF.

The CDR3 loop is CASSFGRQETQYF. For the CDR3, the DNA is TGCGCCAGCAGCTTTGGTAGACAAGAGACCCAGTACTTC. J is TRBJ2-5 and V is TRBV5-1; D not certain. The ends were cut back, 2 bases at V and 2 bases at J, with 7 bases in the middle. The CDR3 runs to 13 residues. Germline assignment: CDR1 SGHRS and CDR2 YFSETQ.

This chain connects TRBV6-6 to TRBJ1-6, with D unclear. Per germline, CDR1 MNHNY and CDR2 SVGAGI (reference sequence). The CDR3 is made up of 14 amino acids. The germline V and J ends were trimmed by 2 bases and 5 bases, with 7 bases remaining between them. In DNA form, the CDR3 reads TGTGCCAGCAGTTACCCGGAGGATAATTCACCCCTCCACTTT. It encodes CASSYPEDNSPLHF.

The chain recombines TRBV4-1 with TRBJ2-3, with D maybe TRBD2 (6 bases). CDR1 and CDR2 from the germline V gene are MGHRA and YSYEKL. The CDR3 has 15 residues. Trimming took 0 bases from V and 5 from J, leaving 12 bases between them. The CDR3 bases are TGCGCCAGCAGCCAAGATAGGTGGAGGGGAGATACGCAGTATTTT. Its translation: CASSQDRWRGDTQYF.

The V and J genes are TRBV5-6 and TRBJ2-5; weak D call: TRBD2 (6 bases). Germline V lookup: CDR1 SGHDT, CDR2 YYEEEE. This CDR3 is built from 13 residues. V lost 3 bases and J lost 5, with 11 bases in between. CDR3 sequence (DNA): TGTGCCAGCAGCTCCCCGGGGAGGGAGACCCAGTACTTC. Protein: CASSSPGRETQYF. The full variable domain, in which reference TRBV5-6 and TRBJ2-5 provide the parts outside the CDR3, is DAGVTQSPTHLIKTRGQQVTLRCSPKSGHDTVSWYQQALGQGPQFIFQYYEEEERQRGNFPDRFSGHQFPNYSSELNVNALLLGDSALYLCASSSPGRETQYFGPGTRLLVL.